This TCR beta chain is from a study of cytomegalovirus exposure and HLA in healthy donors (dated by TCRdb to 2016 to 2017). Concerning the study at large: An earlier analysis of more than 550 of the donors reported 250 to 300 Gb of sequence data and 117 million unique TCR beta sequences obtained from around 180 million T cells. An early release that covered fewer than 800 HLA-typed donors contained 300 to 350 gigabases of sequencing data and roughly 84 million unique TCR sequences. Of the 398 genotyped donors, over 80% were placed in the genetic ancestry cluster associated with self-reported Caucasian donors. The study was designed to test whether signatures of past pathogen exposure could be identified by cataloging public T cell receptors. The T cell repertoires of under 700 subjects were profiled by immunosequencing and related to cytomegalovirus serostatus. In addition to the first cohort of 666 subjects, a separate validation cohort of 100 to 150 different subjects was used. To predict cytomegalovirus infection status, the study combined high-throughput TCR immunosequencing, statistical association of individual TCRs with disease status, and machine learning. A later analysis re-examined previously published TCR beta repertoires from 500 to 700 donors and added high-resolution HLA genotyping to investigate patterns of TCR occurrence. Rather than drawing on any new phenotypic data, the later analysis identified candidate immune exposures from TCR beta sequences and the way those sequences occurred across donors. An earlier analysis of approximately 640 of the donors applied high-throughput TCR beta sequencing to assess whether each TCR beta V gene segment acted as functional or pseudogenic. Donor age, sex, ethnicity and CMV serostatus were compiled together with the repertoire data. Genome-wide SNP genotypes for about three fifths of the roughly 670 donors were used in a later genetic analysis, which treated that subset as a discovery cohort. All discovery cohort repertoires had been generated on a single sequencing platform. HLA typing included class I and class II loci at four-digit resolution. The number of typed donors differed by locus: roughly 629-630 for A, B, C, DRB1 and DQB1; approximately 530 for DQA1; around 580 for DPA1; and about 450 for DPB1. A few DR-DQ haplotypes were treated as single units for association and clustering because of strong linkage in the cohort. On average, 235,054 unique TCR beta nucleotide sequences were sequenced per donor among several hundred genotyped donors of the cohort, with 15% to 20% of those sequences being non-productive.

Study-wide findings and limitations: According to a later analysis, most CMV-associated TCR beta chains appeared to be HLA-restricted, and the HLA associations seemed to be driven largely by CMV exposure. Specific HLA alleles were associated with over 15,000 TCR beta sequences at a false discovery rate of 0.05 in a later analysis. A later analysis found that TCR association rates varied across HLA loci, with DRB1 alleles showing the most associated TCRs and HLA-C alleles the fewest. Only TCR beta chains were sequenced in this cohort, and the absence of alpha or paired-chain data limited detectable features. According to a later analysis, parvovirus B19, influenza, CMV and Epstein-Barr virus appeared linked to several top co-occurrence clusters. In an earlier analysis of some 640 of the donors, most TCR beta V segments were observed in productive rearrangements about 90% or about 30% of the time, broadly matching IMGT annotations. A further reported finding was that TCR beta sequences accurately predicted the HLA-A and HLA-B alleles for most subjects in the first cohort. While some public TCRs were present in many individuals, most TCR sequences turned up only very rarely across donors. The only immune exposure information available for the cohort was CMV serostatus. The classifier was reported to diagnose cytomegalovirus status with high specificity and sensitivity in both the original and validation cohorts. It was suggested by the authors that the approach could potentially be generalized to other disease states and immunological phenotypes. Correlated functional status among segregating V segments might reflect linkage disequilibrium, but an unknown experimental factor could not be ruled out. A total of roughly 160 TCR beta chains were listed by the study as associated with cytomegalovirus. When HLA alleles, especially DR and DQ, strongly co-occurred, attributing TCR associations to individual alleles was difficult. HLA typing was unavailable for some donors at each locus, so association tests used only the typed subset. In vitro tests confirmed that a few of the cytomegalovirus-associated TCR beta chains recognize cytomegalovirus antigens. A later genetic analysis associated a missense DCLRE1C variant with V-gene and J-gene trimming of TCR beta chains, and an independent cohort replicated the association. Because counts were too low, more than 15 rarely observed V segments, including chromosome 9 orphons, were left out of the earlier analysis of approximately 500 of the donors. The sequencing pipeline was judged likely to have produced a cluster of highly shared sequence variants as a technical artifact. Compared with equally common non-associated chains, HLA-associated TCR beta chains in a later analysis were more clonally expanded and had lower generation probabilities. According to a later genetic analysis, donors in an Asian-associated ancestry cluster had fewer N-insertions in productive TCRs than the approximately 670-donor mean. Some IMGT-functional V segments, including TRBV6-2 and TRBV6-3, could not be told apart with the 87-base-pair reads, so those segments were excluded. Sequencing depth was assumed to be roughly uniform across donors in the presence/absence analyses, though that assumption may not hold.

The cohort comprised around 700 healthy bone marrow donors. Cohort members were all nominally healthy when sampled, although unrecorded immune exposures were likely present. The donor tested CMV seronegative and was one of the 352 seronegative cohort members. A peripheral blood sample was provided by each donor, and peripheral blood mononuclear cells were used for TCR beta sequencing. Genomic DNA was extracted from the blood cell samples with the Qiagen DNeasy Blood Extraction Kit. Preparation of the library involved the immunoSEQ multiplex PCR assay. For the multiplex PCR, a mixture combining 60 forward primers for TCR Vbeta segments and 13 reverse primers for TCR Jbeta segments was used. Amplification of the CDR3 region of rearranged TCR beta genes was performed with a multiplex PCR assay on genomic DNA. On the Illumina HiSeq System, the amplified TCR beta libraries were sequenced as 87-base-pair reads. Processing in the source paper ran as follows. Across the 500 to 700 repertoires, a later analysis counted about 81 million unique TCR beta chains, 8.5 million to 12 million of which were shared by at least two donors. To remove PCR and sequencing errors, raw reads were error-corrected and collapsed into unique sequences using a nearest-neighbor algorithm that merged closely related sequences. Alignment of CDR3 sequences to IMGT reference sequences was used to assign V, D and J gene segments. For a sequence to be retained, a match of at least six nucleotides was required to both a V gene segment and a J gene segment. A rearrangement counted as productive if the CDR3 had no stop codons and remained in frame with V and J, and every other rearrangement counted as non-productive. Following IMGT convention, CDR3 was defined as the stretch from the second conserved V-encoded cysteine up to the conserved J-encoded phenylalanine. In an earlier analysis of just under 600 of the donors, sequences lacking an unambiguous match to a single V gene segment were excluded. An earlier analysis of a few hundred of the donors classified V segments as functional when productive rearrangements were above 56.7% and as segregating when the standard deviation between donors was above 5%. A statistical classification framework was developed to diagnose cytomegalovirus status using the catalog of TCR beta chain sequences. A later analysis assigned V and J genes by comparing TCR nucleotide sequences with IMGT/GENE-DB human TR gene sequences. The TCRdist pipeline was used in a later analysis to assign CDR3 sequences and most-parsimonious VDJ recombination scenarios. In a later analysis, each TCR beta chain was defined by its CDR3 amino acid sequence together with its V-gene family, and reads lacking a unique V-gene family were excluded. As a way to deal with suspected cross-contamination and a sequencing artifact, a later analysis dropped 592 nucleotide sequences that were highly shared and had low generation probability. For each public chain, a later analysis derived a clonal expansion index from normalized ranks of inferred template counts within each repertoire. A later analysis computed generation probabilities with a VDJ recombination model fitted to out-of-frame rearrangements, and checked the results against IGoR. Hypergeometric tests were used in a later analysis to score TCR-TCR, TCR-HLA and TCR-CMV co-occurrence, with a repertoire-size bias correction applied to the TCR pairs. In a later analysis, false discovery rates were estimated by permuting HLA or CMV assignments 20 times. A later analysis grouped co-occurring TCRs with DBSCAN, adding TCRdist sequence similarity when clustering within HLA-allele-positive subsets. Repertoires with fewer than 30,000 or more than 120,000 public chains, plus five repertoires with anomalous nucleotide sharing, were excluded from co-occurrence clustering. TCRdb took over this immuneACCESS table, retaining in-frame rearrangements with V and J assigned. Such tables are incomplete; in checked studies, under half of the missing clones stem from an unresolved V gene, and the remainder is unexplained. V, J and clone size derive from that table, while D and trimming were established from the DNA sequence. This sample's table carries roughly 120,000 clones. The ten top clones hold approximately 2% of the sample.

About this clone: Its target antigen remains unknown.

Via the germline V gene, CDR1 is MDHEN and CDR2 SYDVKM. The CDR3, from cysteine to phenylalanine, totals 21 residues. The entry retains the CDR3 DNA only, 63 bases that are in frame from base 1. V trim: 6 bases; J trim: 0 bases; unmatched bases: 19. The source material was PBMCs. The source is a man aged 35-49 years in good health and CMV-seronegative. This receptor chain uses TRBV28 and TRBJ2-3; 12 bases in the junction line up with TRBD2. The CDR3 is CASSQTWTSGIQDHSTDTQYF. The DNA reads TGTGCCAGCAGCCAGACTTGGACTAGCGGGATTCAGGACCACAGCACAGATACGCAGTATTTT.